The entry below gives a single T cell receptor (beta chain) sequence along with its context. Per the authors' pipeline: How many nucleated cells were present was estimated from reference gene primer amplification. TCRdb's copy holds only in-frame clones and misses some; the assay was immunoSEQ multiplex PCR. For V, J and clone size, that table is used; D and trimming come from the DNA. The repertoire holds over 80,000 clones, with 83% as singletons. The data are from a study of blood T cell repertoires in COVID-19. For the study at large: Material from acute and convalescent COVID-19 was sourced from the United States, Italy and Spain. T cells, B-cell-depleted T cells, or PBMCs supplied cDNA or gDNA.

CDR3 length equals 13 residues. V lost 6 bases, J lost 3 bases, and 3 bases stayed unmatched. CDR1 and CDR2 (germline): SGHNT, YYREEE (reference sequence). Sequenced: peripheral blood. The chain has TRBV5-4 and TRBJ1-2; 9 bases align to TRBD1. This clonotype was sampled from a woman aged 60-75 years with acute or convalescent COVID-19. In DNA, the CDR3 is TGTGCCAGCAACCGGGACAGGGACTATGGCTACACCTTC. This sequence encodes CASNRDRDYGYTF.